This T cell receptor (beta chain) was obtained from a study of vaccination and CD4 T cells after COVID-19 (dated by TCRdb to the early 2020s). In terms of the full investigation: Every convalescent patient had a positive nasal swab PCR test for SARS-CoV-2, with mild disease in under ten patients and severe disease in one. Two doses of either the Pfizer-BioNTech BNT162b2 vaccine (n=8) or the Moderna mRNA-1273 vaccine (n=2) were administered to participants. Post-COVID blood samples were collected from convalescent patients a median of approximately 100 days after diagnosis, with a range of roughly 30 to 161 days. The spike-specific CD4+ TCR repertoire was compared before and after mRNA vaccination in approximately ten COVID-19 convalescent patients and a handful of infection-naive healthy vaccine recipients. The convalescent cohort included six males and four females, with two Hispanic individuals, seven Caucasians, two Asians and one multiracial person. The cultures were stimulated with overlapping spike peptide pools from SARS-CoV-2 and from the common cold coronaviruses HCoV-NL63, HCoV-OC43 and HCoV-229E. As controls, cultures received a CEFX viral epitope pool (the positive control), an HIV-1 Nef peptide pool (the negative control), or no peptide at all. Post-vaccine blood samples were collected a median of approximately 77 days after the second vaccine dose, ranging from about 13 to 250 days.

Receptor libraries were prepared by PCR. TCR sequencing of DNA from cultured CD4+ T cells used the Oncomine TCR Beta short-read assay at the Johns Hopkins FTIC core. The QIAamp micro DNA kit was used to extract genomic DNA from the cultured CD4+ T cells. Oncomine TCR Beta libraries made from cultured CD4+ T cells were pooled using unique dual indexes and sequenced on an Illumina iSeq 100. Under the source paper's analysis protocol: Non-productive sequences were removed, and CDR3s that did not start with C, did not end with F or W, or were shorter than 7 amino acids were discarded. The MANAFEST web application identified antigen-specific clonotypes by comparing peptide-stimulated wells against reference wells and other culture wells. An FDR below 0.05, an odds ratio above 5, and a productive frequency above 0.1% in at least two of three replicate wells were required for clones to be considered positive. A clonotype was classed as cross-reactive if the clonotype showed significant expansion both in SARS-CoV-2 spike wells and in at least one common cold coronavirus spike condition. Similarity between CDR3 sequences was evaluated in R version 3.6.1 using Levenshtein distances (stringdist) and unrooted phylogenetic trees (ape). TCRdb itself trimmed the public reads at Q25 with fastp, ran MiXCR and retained productive beta chains. Rows are combined by CDR3 protein, so each entry shows the most common genes and DNA. The V and J calls and clone size come from TCRdb's table, not from the authors' own analysis. Counted in this sample were fewer than 20,000 distinct CDR3 sequences; less than 65% of them appeared once. The top ten clones comprise 10% to 15% of the sample.

Comment on this clonotype: Its antigen has not been determined. No base qualities exist here, and no much larger clone lies one base off it.

General study outcomes and caveats: Although the median number of SARS-CoV-2-reactive clonotypes went up from fewer than 25 after infection to roughly 40 after vaccination, the increase was not significant. Nearly all vaccine-specific clones in convalescent patients (304 of 307) were mono-reactive for SARS-CoV-2 spike rather than cross-reactive with common cold coronaviruses. Among the post-vaccine SARS-CoV-2-reactive clones in convalescent patients, a median around 90% showed up only after vaccination, which suggests vaccine-specific priming. Only a relatively small number of convalescent patients were included in the study, and early timepoints following natural infection were not analyzed.

The treatment or condition tag for this specimen amounts to: 10-day PBMC culture with coronavirus spike peptide pools or control peptides (ViraFEST assay). The ViraFEST assay, used in the study, expanded antigen-specific T cells with peptide pools and then identified the expanded clonotypes through TCR sequencing. The convalescent patients' positive SARS-CoV-2 PCR tests were from March to December 2020, which was before the Alpha, Beta and Delta variants emerged in the United States. Roughly 2 million PBMCs per well were cultured in IMDM with roughly 5% human AB serum and 8.5 to 10 IU/ml IL-2, plus 10 ug/ml peptide pools. On days 3 and 7, half of the culture medium was replaced with fresh IL-2-containing medium. Once the cells had been in culture for about 10 days, the EasySep CD4+ T cell isolation kit was used to isolate CD4+ T cells by negative selection. PBMCs were separated from whole blood using Ficoll-Paque Plus gradient centrifugation and then either used fresh or cryopreserved at -140C. In general, triplicate wells were set up for every culture condition.

Sequencing was done on a sample of CD4+ T cells from blood, cultured in vitro. The TCR was taken from a human donor who had recovered from COVID-19.

The DNA sequence is TGCAGTGCCCTGACAGGGTTGGGGCACAATGAGCAGTTCTTC. It codes for CSALTGLGHNEQFF. The V and J segments used are TRBV20-1 and TRBJ2-1, with 7 bases matching TRBD1. The V end gives up 6 bases and the J end 5 bases, leaving 10 bases in the junction not matched to a gene. The germline V gene (reference sequence) supplies CDR1 DFQATT and CDR2 SNEGSKA. Spanning cysteine to phenylalanine, the CDR3 consists of 14 amino acids. Only the CDR3 DNA is retained, 42 bases long and in frame from the first base.